The 8 T cell receptor beta chains given below trace back to one sample, sequenced in a study of blood T cells in healthy people across ages. Primers used in a second PCR of about 7 to 12 cycles were a sample-barcoded 5' primer and a J-beta primer mix. TCRdb recomputed calls from the 5' RACE reads with MiXCR, one row per CDR3 protein. The data contain about 1 million distinct CDR3 sequences, around 45% of them singletons. The sequenced material came from blood. These receptors came from a woman aged 55-70 years in good health.

This rearrangement joins TRBV10-3 to TRBJ2-5, with unresolved D. The J call is doubtful: the DNA matches TRBJ2-7 better. This CDR3 contains 13 residues. Germline V gene sequence: CDR1 ENHRY, CDR2 SYGVKD. The CDR3, as DNA: TGTGCCATCAGTGAGTCGATGGATTACGAGCAGTACTTC. As protein: CAISESMDYEQYF.

The CDR3 is CAGSGTENSPLHF. The CDR3 DNA is TGTGCCGGGTCCGGGACGGAGAATTCACCCCTCCACTTT. The chain combines TRBV10-3 with TRBJ1-6, with D maybe TRBD1 (5 bases). This CDR3 spans 13 amino acids. V lost 11 bases, J lost 7 bases, and 15 bases lay in between. Germline V CDR1 and CDR2: ENHRY, SYGVKD.

This clonotype was seen a handful of times. The chain combines TRBV10-3 with TRBJ1-4, with TRBD1 as a possible D gene (5 bases). Trimming shortened V by 3 bases and J by 0 bases, and 5 bases separated the two germline ends. The CDR3 covers 14 residues. CDR1 ENHRY and CDR2 SYGVKD come from the germline V gene. CDR3 in DNA: TGTGCCATCAGTGAAGGGGCAACTAATGAAAAACTGTTTTTT. Translated, it gives CAISEGATNEKLFF.

This clonotype was recorded a few times. The chain joins TRBV6-2 or TRBV6-3 to TRBJ2-5; 14 bases are shared with TRBD2. Germline V gene lookup returns CDR1 MNHEY and CDR2 SVGEGT. With 11 bases clipped from V and 3 bases from J, the junction kept 8 bases outside the gene matches. The CDR3 totals 15 residues. This chain's CDR3 is CAARLAGGVKETQYF. In DNA, the CDR3 is TGTGCCGCCCGACTAGCGGGAGGGGTTAAAGAGACCCAGTACTTC.

The rearrangement links TRBV15 to TRBJ2-7; the D gene is possibly TRBD2 (5 bases). The ends were cut back, 0 bases at V and 8 bases at J, with 17 bases in the middle. The CDR3 is made up of 15 amino acids. CDR1 and CDR2 from the germline V gene are LNHNV and YYDKDF (reference sequence). CDR3 loop: CATSRDLRLAPQQYF. As DNA, the CDR3 is TGTGCCACCAGCAGAGATCTTCGGCTAGCTCCCCAGCAGTACTTC.

This clonotype was observed a handful of times. The V gene is TRBV12-5, the J gene TRBJ2-3; 9 bases are shared with TRBD1. V shed 6 bases, J shed 6 bases, and the junction held 7 bases outside the gene matches. The CDR3 covers 14 residues. Germline loops: CDR1 LGHNT, CDR2 FRNRAP. Here the CDR3 DNA reads TGTGCTAGTGGCATGGGGACAGGGAAGGATACGCAGTATTTT. It yields the protein CASGMGTGKDTQYF.

The rearrangement uses TRBV4-1 and TRBJ2-1; TRBD2 matches at 12 bases. The CDR3 is made up of 16 amino acids. Looked up from germline, CDR1 is MGHRA and CDR2 is YSYEKL. J gave up 7 bases and V 2 bases, and 6 bases lay outside the gene matches. The DNA of the CDR3 is TGCGCCAGCAGCCAAACACTAGCGGGAGGAGGTAATGAGCAGTTCTTC. Encoded protein: CASSQTLAGGGNEQFF.

Many counts were recorded for this clonotype. The chain links TRBV14 to TRBJ2-4; 7 nucleotides align to TRBD1. The better agreement between TRBJ2-7 and the DNA end casts doubt on the J call. CDR3 length: 13 residues. Germline lookup yields CDR1 SGHDN and CDR2 FVKESK. The CDR3 DNA is TGTGCCAGCAGCCAAGTTAGACAGGGCGAGCAGTACTTC. Amino acids: CASSQVRQGEQYF.